Listed below are T cell receptor beta chains from one sample, sequenced in a study of T cells after yellow fever vaccination. TCRdb analysed the 5' RACE reads with MiXCR anew, one entry per CDR3 protein. This table has approximately 550,000 distinct CDR3 sequences, 15% to 20% appearing once. The sequencing used PBMCs, collected 15 days after the yellow fever booster vaccination. The receptors originated from a man aged 25 to 40 who received the YFV17D yellow fever vaccine. The CDR3 runs from the conserved cysteine through the conserved F or W. D genes are given only for firm matches. The size entry is marked missing in some rows and otherwise reads once, few, many or a size class.

v_gene,d_gene,j_gene,abundance,CDR3nt,CDR3aa
TRBV20-1,TRBD2,TRBJ2-3,-,TGCAGTGCTACCTCTCTAGCGGTTACAGATACGCAGTATTTT,CSATSLAVTDTQYF
TRBV12-3/TRBV12-4,-,TRBJ2-1,many,TGTGCCAGCAGTCCCGGCTACAATGAGCAGTTCTTC,CASSPGYNEQFF
TRBV6-1,-,TRBJ2-1,-,TGTGCCAGCAGCTCGCCTGGGGTGTATGAGCAGTTCTTC,CASSSPGVYEQFF
TRBV5-1,TRBD1,TRBJ1-1,once,TGCGCCAGCAGACCTGACAGGGGGAGCACTGAAGCTTTCTTT,CASRPDRGSTEAFF
TRBV27,-,TRBJ2-1,-,TGTGCCAGCAGTTTTTCTAGAAGCAATGAGCAGTTCTTC,CASSFSRSNEQFF
TRBV4-3,-,TRBJ1-1,few,TGCGCCAGCAGCCAAGATCGGGTTGTGAGTGAAGCTTTCTTT,CASSQDRVVSEAFF
TRBV4-1,TRBD1,TRBJ1-5,-,TGCGCCAGCAGCCTGGACAGGGTAAATCAGCCCCAGCATTTT,CASSLDRVNQPQHF
TRBV7-9,-,TRBJ1-1,-,TGTGCCAGCAGCATGAGCGGAGAAGCTTTCTTT,CASSMSGEAFF
TRBV28,-,TRBJ2-7,few,TGTGCCAGCAGCCTGGTGCGGGGCTTAGGTAGTATGGGGTACGAGCAGTACTTC,CASSLVRGLGSMGYEQYF
TRBV6-2/TRBV6-3,-,TRBJ1-2,-,TGTGCCAGCAGTCACAACCAGGAGATTGGGGGCTACACCTTC,CASSHNQEIGGYTF
TRBV27,-,TRBJ1-1,-,TGTGCCAGCAGTTTGCGGGAACAGAACACTGAAGCTTTCTTT,CASSLREQNTEAFF
TRBV20-1,-,TRBJ2-3,few,TGCAGTGCTAGAGGTAGAGGGTACGCAGATACGCAGTATTTT,CSARGRGYADTQYF
TRBV7-8,-,TRBJ2-1,-,TGTGCCAGCAGCTTTACAGTCAATGAGCAGTTCTTC,CASSFTVNEQFF
TRBV9,-,TRBJ2-1,-,TGTGCCAGCAGCGTACTCAGGGACGGCTCCTACAATGAGCAGTTCTTC,CASSVLRDGSYNEQFF
TRBV7-2,-,TRBJ2-3,-,TGTGCCAGCAGACTCACGCTAGTAGATACGCAGTATTTT,CASRLTLVDTQYF
TRBV9,-,TRBJ2-5,many,TGTGCCAGCAGCGTAGCGGTGAGCCCGGGACAAGAGACCCAGTACTTC,CASSVAVSPGQETQYF
TRBV5-1,TRBD1,TRBJ2-5,few,TGCGCCAGCAGGCCCGGGACAGGGACCGAGACCCAGTACTTC,CASRPGTGTETQYF
TRBV6-1,-,TRBJ2-1,-,TGTGCCAGCAGGCCCATCGGGACACCGAATGAGCAGTTCTTC,CASRPIGTPNEQFF
TRBV5-1,-,TRBJ2-5,-,TGCGCCAGCAGCTTGCCGGGGATCGCGGAGACCCAGTACTTC,CASSLPGIAETQYF
TRBV20-1,TRBD2,TRBJ2-1,-,TGCAGTGCTAGATGCACTAGCGGGAGATGTACCTACAATGAGCAGTTCTTC,CSARCTSGRCTYNEQFF
TRBV6-6,TRBD1,TRBJ1-1,many,TGTGCCAGCAGTTCGCGACCCTTCGGAGGCGGACAGGGGAGAAGAATGAACACTGAAGCTTTCTTT,CASSSRPFGGGQGRRMNTEAFF
TRBV5-1,-,TRBJ2-1,few,TGCGCCAGCAGCTACCTGGTTAGCGGAGAAAACAATGAGCAGTTCTTC,CASSYLVSGENNEQFF
TRBV19,TRBD1,TRBJ2-2,many,TGTGCCAGTAGTCCCGGACAGGTCGCCGGGGAGCTGTTTTTT,CASSPGQVAGELFF
TRBV12-3/TRBV12-4,TRBD2,TRBJ2-1,few,TGTGCCAGCAGTTTGGGGCGGGAGCGGTACAATGAGCAGTTCTTC,CASSLGRERYNEQFF
TRBV7-2,-,TRBJ1-3,few,TGTGCCAGCAGCACACGACAGGGAAACACCATATATTTT,CASSTRQGNTIYF
TRBV7-2,TRBD2,TRBJ2-7,few,TGTGCCAGCAGATTACGGGCGGGGGGGGCAATGTACGAGCAGTACTTC,CASRLRAGGAMYEQYF
TRBV24-1,TRBD1,TRBJ2-1,few,TGTGCCACCAGTGATTGGGTACAGGGGTACAATGAGCAGTTCTTC,CATSDWVQGYNEQFF
TRBV27,TRBD1,TRBJ2-1,few,TGTGCCACCCACCGACAGGGATCCTACAATGAGCAGTTCTTC,CATHRQGSYNEQFF
TRBV7-9,-,TRBJ2-3,-,TGTGCCAGCAGCCCCGTGGAGGGCGTTATCACAGATACGCAGTATTTT,CASSPVEGVITDTQYF
TRBV7-9,-,TRBJ2-3,-,TGTGCCAGCGGGCAAGGGATCAGGGTGACAGATACGCAGTATTTT,CASGQGIRVTDTQYF
TRBV20-1,TRBD2,TRBJ2-1,few,TGCAGTGCTAGTTCGTCTAGCGGGCCACTTGAGCAGTTCTTC,CSASSSSGPLEQFF
TRBV6-2/TRBV6-3,-,TRBJ2-3,few,TGTGCCAGCAGTTACCCACTTGGTAGCTTCTCCCGGGGAGATACGCAGTATTTT,CASSYPLGSFSRGDTQYF
TRBV29-1,TRBD2,TRBJ2-1,-,TGCAGCGTTCTCCCGGGACTAGTCTACAATGAGCAGTTCTTC,CSVLPGLVYNEQFF
TRBV6-2/TRBV6-3,-,TRBJ2-2,-,TGTGCCAGCAGTTACGGGACCCCTGAGCTGTTTTTT,CASSYGTPELFF
TRBV29-1,-,TRBJ1-4,few,TGCAGCGTTGGTTCTCCGGGTAATGAAAAACTGTTTTTT,CSVGSPGNEKLFF
TRBV23-1,-,TRBJ1-5,few,TGCGCCAGCCCAAGGTTTCGGCAGCCCCAGCATTTT,CASPRFRQPQHF
TRBV9,TRBD1,TRBJ1-2,-,TGTGCCAGCAGCCTCTCCGGGACAGAAATTAACTATGGCTACACCTTC,CASSLSGTEINYGYTF
TRBV12-3/TRBV12-4,-,TRBJ2-5,-,TGTGCCAGCAGTTTAGTTCCTGGAACCCAGTACTTC,CASSLVPGTQYF
TRBV27,-,TRBJ2-5,-,TGTGCCAGCAGTCACAAACAGGTCTCTCCCCAGTACTTC,CASSHKQVSPQYF
TRBV3-1,-,TRBJ2-5,-,TGTGCCAGCAGCCCCAGGGTCGGGGTTGAGACCCAGTACTTC,CASSPRVGVETQYF
TRBV15,-,TRBJ2-1,-,TGTGCCACCAGCCTGTTGGGTGAGCAGTTCTTC,CATSLLGEQFF
TRBV20-1,-,TRBJ1-4,few,TGCAGTGCTAGTGTTGGGGCTAATGAAAAACTGTTTTTT,CSASVGANEKLFF
TRBV20-1,-,TRBJ2-3,few,TGCAGTGCCGAGGAGCGACGGGAGATCACGAATACGCAGTATTTT,CSAEERREITNTQYF
TRBV5-6,TRBD1,TRBJ1-5,-,TGTGCCAGCAGCTTGGGAGGGACAGGGGCGTTCAATCAGCCCCAGCATTTT,CASSLGGTGAFNQPQHF
TRBV5-1,-,TRBJ2-3,few,TGCGCCAGCAGCTTGAGGCAGGGGAGTCCAGATACGCAGTATTTT,CASSLRQGSPDTQYF
TRBV11-2,-,TRBJ2-1,-,TGTGCCAGCAGCTTATACGGGAGAACCTACAATGAGCAGTTCTTC,CASSLYGRTYNEQFF
TRBV5-6,TRBD2,TRBJ2-5,many,TGTGCCAGCAGCTTCCGACTAGCGGGGGTTCAAGAGACCCAGTACTTC,CASSFRLAGVQETQYF
TRBV5-1,TRBD1,TRBJ2-1,-,TGCGCCAGCAGACCGACGACAGGGGGCTACAATGAGCAGTTCTTC,CASRPTTGGYNEQFF
TRBV12-3/TRBV12-4,-,TRBJ2-3,few,TGTGCCAGCAGTCCTGGCCCTTCAGATACGCAGTATTTT,CASSPGPSDTQYF
TRBV6-5,TRBD2,TRBJ2-1,few,TGTGCCAGTTCTAGCGGGATCAATGAGCAGTTCTTC,CASSSGINEQFF
TRBV20-1,TRBD2,TRBJ2-3,-,TGCAGTGCCGCCGAAGCGGGAAGCGATACGCAGTATTTT,CSAAEAGSDTQYF
TRBV6-2/TRBV6-3,-,TRBJ1-5,few,TGTGCCAGCATGGGGGGACCTGGTCAGCCCCAGCATTTT,CASMGGPGQPQHF
TRBV30,-,TRBJ1-5,-,TGTGCCTGGGCATCAACAGCCCAGCCCCAGCATTTT,CAWASTAQPQHF
TRBV12-3/TRBV12-4,-,TRBJ2-1,few,TGTGCCAGCAGTTTAGCACAGGTAGTGAACAATGAGCAGTTCTTC,CASSLAQVVNNEQFF